The subject of this entry is one T cell receptor (beta chain). Its antigen is currently unknown. TCR beta libraries were built with iRepertoire HTBI primers and Arm-PCR of CDR3 regions. In TCRdb, the multiplex PCR reads were re-called with MiXCR into one record per CDR3 protein. In the table there are around 470,000 distinct CDR3 sequences, about 14% of which are singletons. Time point described: newly diagnosed GD, antithyroid drugs for less than 3 months. PBMCs were the source of the RNA used for TCR sequencing. This sample was included in a study of regulatory T cells in long-lasting Graves disease. Study summary: Recently diagnosed Graves' patients had received antithyroid drugs for under 3 months. The study's findings and limits: Persistent disease was associated with favored TRBV28 usage and with favored use of TRBJ1-2 and TRBJ2-5.

The CDR3 sequence is 15 residues long. With 6 bases removed from V and 0 bases from J, the gap between germline ends came to 15 bases. CDR1 and CDR2 (germline): DFQATT, SNEGSKA (reference sequence). The same data also contributed to another study, on T cells in Graves' hyperthyroidism and ophthalmopathy. This second study notes: RT-PCR in the first round (using the HTBI primer set) targeted the TCR CDR3. The model made its ophthalmopathy prediction, and onset followed a median 6.5 months later.

The clonotype originates from a woman between 45 and 60 years old with Graves disease. The sample consisted of peripheral blood mononuclear cells (PBMCs), taken at new diagnosis, from a patient treated with antithyroid drugs. V and J are TRBV20-1 and TRBJ1-3, with D hard to call. The CDR3 DNA is TGCAGTGCCAGGCGGGTCAGTCGCTCTGGAAACACCATATATTTT. It encodes CSARRVSRSGNTIYF.